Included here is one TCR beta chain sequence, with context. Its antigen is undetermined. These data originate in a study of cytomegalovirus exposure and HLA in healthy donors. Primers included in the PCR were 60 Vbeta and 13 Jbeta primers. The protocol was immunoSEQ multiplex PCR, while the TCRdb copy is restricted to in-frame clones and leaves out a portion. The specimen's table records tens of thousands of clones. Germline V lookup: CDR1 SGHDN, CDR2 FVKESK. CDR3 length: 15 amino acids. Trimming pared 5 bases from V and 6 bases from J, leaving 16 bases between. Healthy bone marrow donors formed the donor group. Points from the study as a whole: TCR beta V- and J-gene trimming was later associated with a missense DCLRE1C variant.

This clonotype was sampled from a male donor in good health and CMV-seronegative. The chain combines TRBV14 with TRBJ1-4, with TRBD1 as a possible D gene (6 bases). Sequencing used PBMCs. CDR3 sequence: CASSVRQGLDEKLFF. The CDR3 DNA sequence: TGTGCCAGCAGCGTACGTCAGGGGCTAGATGAAAAACTGTTTTTT.